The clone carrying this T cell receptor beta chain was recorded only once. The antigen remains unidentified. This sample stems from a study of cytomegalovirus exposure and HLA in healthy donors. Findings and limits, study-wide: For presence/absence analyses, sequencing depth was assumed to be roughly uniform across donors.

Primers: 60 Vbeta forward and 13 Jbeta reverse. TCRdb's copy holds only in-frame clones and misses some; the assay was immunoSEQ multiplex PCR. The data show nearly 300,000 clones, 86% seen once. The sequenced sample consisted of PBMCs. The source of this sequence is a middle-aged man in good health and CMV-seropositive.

CDR3 coding DNA: TGTGCCAGCAGCCTCCCCGGGGGGTCTAGCTCCTACGAGCAGTACTTC. Protein product: CASSLPGGSSSYEQYF. This chain uses TRBV4-2 with TRBJ2-7; 7 nucleotides match TRBD2. CDR3 length equals 16 residues. Trimming cost V 4 bases and J 0 bases; bases outside gene matches: 9. Germline V lookup: CDR1 LGHNA, CDR2 YNFKEQ.